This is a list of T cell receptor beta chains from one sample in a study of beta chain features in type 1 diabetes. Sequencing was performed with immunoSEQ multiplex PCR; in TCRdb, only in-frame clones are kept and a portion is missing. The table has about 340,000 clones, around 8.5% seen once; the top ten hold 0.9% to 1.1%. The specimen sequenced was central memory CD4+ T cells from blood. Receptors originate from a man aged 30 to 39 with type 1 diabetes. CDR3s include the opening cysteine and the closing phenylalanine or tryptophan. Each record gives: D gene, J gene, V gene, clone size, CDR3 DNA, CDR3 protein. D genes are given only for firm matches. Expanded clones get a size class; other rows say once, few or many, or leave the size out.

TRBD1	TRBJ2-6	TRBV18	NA	TGTGCCAGCTCAGAAAGACCTACAGGGGACAGCTCTGGGGCCAACGTCCTGACTTTC	CASSERPTGDSSGANVLTF
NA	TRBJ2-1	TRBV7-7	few	TGTGCTAGCAGGACTGAAAGCAATGAGCAGTTCTTC	CASRTESNEQFF
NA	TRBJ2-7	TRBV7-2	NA	TGTGCCAGCAGCCGACCCGTTGGGGGCTCCTACGAGCAGTACTTC	CASSRPVGGSYEQYF
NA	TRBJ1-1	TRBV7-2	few	TGTGCCAGCAGCCTCTGGGTCCGCGGAGGGACTGAAGCTTTCTTT	CASSLWVRGGTEAFF
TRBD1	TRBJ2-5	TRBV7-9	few	TGTGCCAGCAGCTTAGGCGGACAGGGGGCGGGAGAGACCCAGTACTTC	CASSLGGQGAGETQYF
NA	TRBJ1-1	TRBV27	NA	TGTGCCAGCAGTCCCTCGACGGGGTTGAACACTGAAGCTTTCTTT	CASSPSTGLNTEAFF
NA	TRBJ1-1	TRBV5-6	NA	TGTGCCAGCAGCTTCGAGCGAAACACTGAAGCTTTCTTT	CASSFERNTEAFF
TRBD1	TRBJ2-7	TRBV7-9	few	TGTGCCAGCAGCTTAGCTGCGACAGGGACCTACGAGCAGTACTTC	CASSLAATGTYEQYF
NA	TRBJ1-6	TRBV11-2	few	TGTGCCAGCAGCTTATTAGTCGCGGGAGGGGTGACCCTCCACTTT	CASSLLVAGGVTLHF
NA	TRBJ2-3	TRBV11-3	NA	TGTGCCAGCAGCTTCGGGGCCAGCGGTGAAACGCAGTATTTT	CASSFGASGETQYF
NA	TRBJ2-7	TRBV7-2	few	TGTGCCAGCAGCTTAGATACAGGGAGGAGCGAGCAGTACTTC	CASSLDTGRSEQYF
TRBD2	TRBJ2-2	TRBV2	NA	TGTGCCAGCAGTGGAAGGACTAGCACGAACACCGGGGAGCTGTTTTTT	CASSGRTSTNTGELFF
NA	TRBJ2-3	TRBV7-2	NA	TGTGCCAGCAGCTTTGGGTACACAGATACGCAGTATTTT	CASSFGYTDTQYF
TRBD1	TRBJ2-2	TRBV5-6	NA	TGTGCCAGCAGCTTAGGCCGGGGACAGGGGAACACCGGGGAGCTGTTTTTT	CASSLGRGQGNTGELFF
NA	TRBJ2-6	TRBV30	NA	TGTGCCTGGACTCCGGGGCCGGAGGTCAACGTCCTGACTTTC	CAWTPGPEVNVLTF
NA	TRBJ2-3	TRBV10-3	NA	TGTGCCATCAGTGAGCAGTTTGGCGGGGTGGGCACAGATACGCAGTATTTT	CAISEQFGGVGTDTQYF
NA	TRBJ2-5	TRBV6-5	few	TGTGCCAGCAGCTCCAGCCGTGCGACCCAGTACTTC	CASSSSRATQYF
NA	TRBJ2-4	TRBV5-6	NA	TGTGCCAGCAGCTGGGACGTTAAAAACATTCAGTACTTC	CASSWDVKNIQYF
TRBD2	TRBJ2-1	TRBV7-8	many	TGTGCCAGCAGCGCGGCGGGGGGGCAGGGCAATGAGCAGTTCTTC	CASSAAGGQGNEQFF
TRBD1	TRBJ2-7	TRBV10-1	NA	TGCGCCAGCAGTGAGCGGTCAGGGGGCGCAGGAAGATCCTACGAGCAGTACTTC	CASSERSGGAGRSYEQYF
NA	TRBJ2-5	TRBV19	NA	TGTGCCAGTAGTTTGACAGGCGTCTGGCCGAGGGAGACCCAGTACTTC	CASSLTGVWPRETQYF
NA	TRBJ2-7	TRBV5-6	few	TGTGCCAGCAGCTTTGACGAGATGGTGTACTTC	CASSFDEMVYF
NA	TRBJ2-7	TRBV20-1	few	TGCAGTGCTAGTATGGGGCTAGAGCAGTACTTC	CSASMGLEQYF
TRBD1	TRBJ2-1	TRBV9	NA	TGTGCCAGCAGCGGGACGCCCCCGGGACAGGTCCCCCTCAATGAGCAGTTCTTC	CASSGTPPGQVPLNEQFF
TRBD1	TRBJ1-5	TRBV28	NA	TGTGCCAGCAGTTTAGGACGACAGGGGGTGTACAATCAGCCCCAGCATTTT	CASSLGRQGVYNQPQHF
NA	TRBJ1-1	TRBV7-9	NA	TGTGCCAGCAGCTCGACAGATCTGAACACTGAAGCTTTCTTT	CASSSTDLNTEAFF
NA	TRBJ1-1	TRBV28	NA	TGTGCCAGCAAATCACCGTCGGACAGACACACTGAAGCTTTCTTT	CASKSPSDRHTEAFF
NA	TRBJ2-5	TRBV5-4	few	TGTGCCAGCAGCTTACAGGGTGGTGAGACCCAGTACTTC	CASSLQGGETQYF
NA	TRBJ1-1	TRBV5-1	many	TGCGCCAGCAGCACACGGACAGCAAACACTGAAGCTTTCTTT	CASSTRTANTEAFF
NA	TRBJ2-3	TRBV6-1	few	TGTGCCAGCAGTGATTTGCGGACCACAGATACGCAGTATTTT	CASSDLRTTDTQYF
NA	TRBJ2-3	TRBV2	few	TGTGCCAGCAGTCTTAACACCCGCACAGATACGCAGTATTTT	CASSLNTRTDTQYF
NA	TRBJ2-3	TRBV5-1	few	TGCGCCAGCAGCCATCCGTCCGGGGGAGTCACAGATACGCAGTATTTT	CASSHPSGGVTDTQYF
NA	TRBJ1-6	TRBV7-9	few	TGTGCCAGCAGCTTAGCGACGGTAGGGGATTCACCCCTCCACTTT	CASSLATVGDSPLHF
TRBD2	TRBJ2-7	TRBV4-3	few	TGCGCCAGCAGCCAAGAACCCTCAGGGAGGGGAGGCGAGCAGTACTTC	CASSQEPSGRGGEQYF
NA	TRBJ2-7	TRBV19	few	TGTGCCAGTAGTATAGATAACGTCAGAGCCGAGCAGTACTTC	CASSIDNVRAEQYF
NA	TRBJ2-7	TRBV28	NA	TGTGCCAGCAGTGTACAGGATGGAATCTCCTACGAGCAGTACTTC	CASSVQDGISYEQYF
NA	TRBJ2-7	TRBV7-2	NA	TGTGCCAGCAGCAACCGACGCATGGGCTACGAGCAGTACTTC	CASSNRRMGYEQYF
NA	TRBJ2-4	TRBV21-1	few	TGTGCCAGCAGCAAATGGGACCAGGGCCCCAAAAACATTCAGTACTTC	CASSKWDQGPKNIQYF